This T cell receptor (beta chain) was captured by sequencing in a study of T cells in Graves' hyperthyroidism and ophthalmopathy. Study observations and caveats: The model anticipated ophthalmopathy a median about six months pre-onset. Among thyroid clonotypes expanded above 0.001, most also appeared in blood.

It was considered stable Graves' hyperthyroidism when ophthalmopathy did not progress within 18 months. Diagnosis of hyperthyroidism was new in patients aged 18 to 65, and its duration was under 2 months. Per the germline V gene, CDR1 is LNHNV and CDR2 is YYDKDF (reference sequence). V shed 3 bases and J shed 4 bases, with 15 bases lying between them. The CDR3 has 15 amino acids. RNA transcripts provided the source from which TCR beta CDR3 regions were amplified. During a first-round RT-PCR of the TCR CDR3, the HTBI primer set was used. MiXCR, run by TCRdb on the multiplex PCR reads, gives a single entry per CDR3 protein. The table records 500,000 to 750,000 distinct CDR3 sequences, around 42% of them present only once. Concerning this clonotype: Antigen specificity is unknown.

Sequenced material: peripheral blood or thyroid tissue (not recorded which). The TCR sequence derives from a woman aged 18 to 35 with Graves' hyperthyroidism. The rearrangement links TRBV15 to TRBJ2-5, with a possible D match to TRBD1 (5 bases). CDR3 nucleotide sequence: TGTGCCACCAGCAGTAGGGGCATGTCCGGAGAGACCCAGTACTTC. Amino acids: CATSSRGMSGETQYF.